This TCR beta chain was identified during a study of control samples from healthy donors and cancer patients (dated by TCRdb to the early 2020s). Library construction relied on the immunoSEQ multiplex PCR assay. What TCRdb holds here is the immuneACCESS table cut down to in-frame rearrangements. Part of the clones is not present; checked against another copy, under half of the missing clones reflect an unresolved V gene, and the others are unexplained. The sample table contains some 90,000 clones; only one count was recorded for roughly 92% of them. In total, the top ten clones hold around 0.9% of the sample. Based on the germline V gene, the CDR1 and CDR2 sequences are SGDLS and YYNGEE. V is trimmed back by 4 bases and J by 7 bases, and the junction contains 8 bases that no gene match accounts for. From its cysteine to its phenylalanine, the CDR3 spans 14 amino acids. Just the 42-base CDR3 DNA is kept, in frame starting at base 1.

A word on this clone: There is no known antigen for this receptor. The record has no base qualities; no much larger clone is one base away.

The source of this sequence is a woman aged 25 to 39 in good health. The rearrangement joined TRBV9 to TRBJ1-5; 7 central bases correspond to TRBD1. The material sequenced was blood. The nucleotides read TGTGCCAGCAGCCCTAAACAGGGGCAGCAGCCCCAGCATTTT. The translation is CASSPKQGQQPQHF.